This T cell receptor beta chain derives from a study of blood T cell repertoires in COVID-19. Overall study context: The United States, Italy and Spain supplied acute and convalescent COVID-19 samples. Sources were T cells, B-cell-depleted T cells, or PBMCs; the material itself was cDNA or gDNA.

CDR3 size: 13 residues. V shed 4 bases and J shed 6 bases, with 12 bases lying between them. Germline V gene data show CDR1 as MNHEY and CDR2 as SMNVEV (reference sequence). The sample holds a few counts of this clone. Original methodology: Reference gene primer amplification yielded estimated nucleated cell counts. Using immunoSEQ multiplex PCR, the repertoire was profiled, and TCRdb retains in-frame clones only, with some absent. V and J calls plus clone size are reproduced from that table; the DNA served to infer D and trimming. The sample gives about 160,000 clones, more than 70% of which show up once; 5.5% to 7% is in the top ten.

The receptor was derived from a man aged 45-65 years with active or convalescent COVID-19. The V and J genes are TRBV27 and TRBJ1-1, with D possibly matching TRBD1 (5 bases). Material: peripheral blood. The CDR3 spells CASSSQGRPEAFF. DNA for the CDR3: TGTGCCAGCAGTTCCCAGGGTAGGCCTGAAGCTTTCTTT.